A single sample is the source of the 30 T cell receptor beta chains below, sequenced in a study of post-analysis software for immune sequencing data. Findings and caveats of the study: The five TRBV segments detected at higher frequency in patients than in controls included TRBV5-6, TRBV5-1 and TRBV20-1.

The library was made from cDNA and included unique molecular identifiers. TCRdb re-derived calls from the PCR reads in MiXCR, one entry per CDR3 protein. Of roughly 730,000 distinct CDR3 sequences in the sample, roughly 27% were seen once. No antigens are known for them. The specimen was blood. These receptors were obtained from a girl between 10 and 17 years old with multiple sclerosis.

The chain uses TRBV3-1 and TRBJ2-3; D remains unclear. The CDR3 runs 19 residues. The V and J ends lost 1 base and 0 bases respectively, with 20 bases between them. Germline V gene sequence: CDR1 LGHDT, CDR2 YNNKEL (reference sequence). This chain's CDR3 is CASSQGQPKWKPSTDTQYF. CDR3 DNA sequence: TGTGCCAGCAGCCAAGGCCAACCCAAGTGGAAACCTAGCACAGATACGCAGTATTTT.

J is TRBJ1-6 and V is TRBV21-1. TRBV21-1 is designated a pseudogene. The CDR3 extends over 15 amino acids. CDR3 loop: CASSKVGPINSPLHF. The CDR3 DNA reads TGTGCCAGCAGCAAAGTAGGGCCGATTAATTCACCCCTCCACTTT.

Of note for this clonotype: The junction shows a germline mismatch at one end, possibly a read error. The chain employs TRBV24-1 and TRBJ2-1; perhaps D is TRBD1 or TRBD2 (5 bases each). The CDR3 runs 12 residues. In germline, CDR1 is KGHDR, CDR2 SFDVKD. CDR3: CATSDRRGEHFF. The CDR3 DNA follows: TGTGCCACCAGTGATCGGCGAGGGGAGCACTTCTTC.

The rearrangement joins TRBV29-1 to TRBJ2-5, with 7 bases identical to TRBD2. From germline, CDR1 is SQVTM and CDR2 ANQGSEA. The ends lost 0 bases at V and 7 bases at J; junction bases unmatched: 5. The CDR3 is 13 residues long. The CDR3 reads CSVEEVTGGTQYF. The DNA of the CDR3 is TGCAGCGTTGAAGAAGTAACGGGGGGGACCCAGTACTTC. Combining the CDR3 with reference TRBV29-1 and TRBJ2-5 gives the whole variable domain SAVISQKPSRDICQRGTSLTIQCQVDSQVTMMFWYRQQPGQSLTLIATANQGSEATYESGFVIDKFPISRPNLTFSTLTVSNMSPEDSSIYLCSVEEVTGGTQYFGPGTRLLVL.

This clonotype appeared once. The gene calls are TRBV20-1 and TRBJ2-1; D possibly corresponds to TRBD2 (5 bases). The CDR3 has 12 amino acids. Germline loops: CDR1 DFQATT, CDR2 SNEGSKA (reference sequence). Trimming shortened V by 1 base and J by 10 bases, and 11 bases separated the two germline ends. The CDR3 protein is CSARVWGDEQFF. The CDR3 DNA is TGCAGTGCTAGAGTCTGGGGAGACGAGCAGTTCTTC.

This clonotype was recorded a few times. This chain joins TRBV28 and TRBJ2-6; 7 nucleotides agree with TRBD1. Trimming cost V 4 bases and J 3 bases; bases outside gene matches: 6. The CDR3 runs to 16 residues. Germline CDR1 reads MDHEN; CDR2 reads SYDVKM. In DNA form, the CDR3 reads TGTGCCAGCAGTTCCCGACAGGGTAATGGGGCCAACGTCCTGACTTTC. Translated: CASSSRQGNGANVLTF.

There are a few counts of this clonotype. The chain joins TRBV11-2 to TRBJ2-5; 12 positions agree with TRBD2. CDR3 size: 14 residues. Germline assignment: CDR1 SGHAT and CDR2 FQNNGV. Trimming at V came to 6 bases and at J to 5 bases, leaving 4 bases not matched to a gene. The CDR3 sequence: CASSGLAGIETQYF. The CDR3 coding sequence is TGTGCCAGCAGTGGACTAGCGGGAATCGAGACCCAGTACTTC.

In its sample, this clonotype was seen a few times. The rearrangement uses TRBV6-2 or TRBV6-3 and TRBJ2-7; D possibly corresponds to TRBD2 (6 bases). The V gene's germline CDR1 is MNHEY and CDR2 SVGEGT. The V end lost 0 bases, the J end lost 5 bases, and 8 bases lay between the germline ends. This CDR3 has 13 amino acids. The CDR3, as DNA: TGTGCCAGCAGTTACTCGGCGGGGCACGAGCAGTACTTC. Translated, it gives CASSYSAGHEQYF.

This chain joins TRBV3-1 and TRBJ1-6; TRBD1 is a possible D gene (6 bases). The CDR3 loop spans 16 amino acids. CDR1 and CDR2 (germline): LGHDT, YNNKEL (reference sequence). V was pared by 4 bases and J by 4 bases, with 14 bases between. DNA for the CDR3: TGTGCCAGCAGCCCAGATGGGGGGCGATATAATTCACCCCTCCACTTT. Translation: CASSPDGGRYNSPLHF.

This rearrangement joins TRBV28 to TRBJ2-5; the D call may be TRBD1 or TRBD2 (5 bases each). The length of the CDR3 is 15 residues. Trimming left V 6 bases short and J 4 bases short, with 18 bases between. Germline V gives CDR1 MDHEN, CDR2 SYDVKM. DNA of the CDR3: TGTGCCAGCAGCCCCGTGATGGCTGGGGGAGAGACCCAGTACTTC. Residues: CASSPVMAGGETQYF.

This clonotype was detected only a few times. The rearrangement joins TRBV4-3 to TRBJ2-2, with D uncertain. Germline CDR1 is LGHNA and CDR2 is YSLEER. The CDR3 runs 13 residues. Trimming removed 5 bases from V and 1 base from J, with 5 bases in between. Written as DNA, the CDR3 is TGCGCCAGCAGCAACAGGAACACCGGGGAGCTGTTTTTT. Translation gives CASSNRNTGELFF.

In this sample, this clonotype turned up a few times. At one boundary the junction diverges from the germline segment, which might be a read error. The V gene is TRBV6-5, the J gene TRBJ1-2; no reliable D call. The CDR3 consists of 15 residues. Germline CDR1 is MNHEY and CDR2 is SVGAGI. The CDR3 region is CAGSSPRRVLHGYTF. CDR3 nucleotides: TGTGCCGGCAGTTCCCCGAGGAGGGTGCTACATGGCTACACCTTC.

CDR3 sequence (DNA): TGCGCCAGCAGCCCACCCACAGGGTGGCAGACCCAGTACTTC. Translated: CASSPPTGWQTQYF. This rearrangement joins TRBV5-1 to TRBJ2-5; D might be TRBD1 (6 bases). CDR1 and CDR2 (germline): SGHRS, YFSETQ. V dropped 4 bases and J dropped 6 bases, with 16 bases sitting between them. This CDR3 has 14 amino acids.

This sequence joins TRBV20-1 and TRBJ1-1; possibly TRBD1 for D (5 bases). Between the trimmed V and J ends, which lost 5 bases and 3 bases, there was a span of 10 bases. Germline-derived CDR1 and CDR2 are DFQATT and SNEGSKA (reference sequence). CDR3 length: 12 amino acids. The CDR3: CSARDGHTEAFF. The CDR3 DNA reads TGCAGTGCTCGGGACGGACACACTGAAGCTTTCTTT.

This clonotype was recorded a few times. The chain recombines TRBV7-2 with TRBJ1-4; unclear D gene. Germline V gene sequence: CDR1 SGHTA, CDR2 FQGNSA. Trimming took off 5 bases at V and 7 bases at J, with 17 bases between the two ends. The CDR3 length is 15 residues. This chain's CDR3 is CASSLRQLTSEKLFF. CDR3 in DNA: TGTGCCAGCAGCCTTAGACAATTAACAAGTGAAAAACTGTTTTTT.

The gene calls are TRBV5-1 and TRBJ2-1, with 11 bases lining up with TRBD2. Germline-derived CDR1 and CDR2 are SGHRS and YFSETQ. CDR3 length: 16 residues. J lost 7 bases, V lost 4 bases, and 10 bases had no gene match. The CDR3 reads CASSNVLAGALNEQFF. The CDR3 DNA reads TGCGCCAGCAGCAATGTACTAGCGGGAGCGCTGAATGAGCAGTTCTTC.

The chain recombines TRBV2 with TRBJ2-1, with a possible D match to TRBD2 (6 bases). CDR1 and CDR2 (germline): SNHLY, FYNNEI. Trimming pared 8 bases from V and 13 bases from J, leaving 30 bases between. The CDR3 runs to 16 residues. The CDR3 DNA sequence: TGTGCCAGCGGATTCAAACCCTCGGGAGTGGGAGAGACCCAGTTCTTC. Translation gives CASGFKPSGVGETQFF.

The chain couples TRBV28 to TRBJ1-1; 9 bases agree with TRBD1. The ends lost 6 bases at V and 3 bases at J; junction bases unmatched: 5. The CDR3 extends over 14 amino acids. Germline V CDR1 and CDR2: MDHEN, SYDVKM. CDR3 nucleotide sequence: TGTGCCAGCAGGCGTAGGACAGGGGACACTGAAGCTTTCTTT. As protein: CASRRRTGDTEAFF. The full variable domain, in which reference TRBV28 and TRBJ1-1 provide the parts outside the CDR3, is DVKVTQSSRYLVKRTGEKVFLECVQDMDHENMFWYRQDPGLGLRLIYFSYDVKMKEKGDIPEGYSVSREKKERFSLILESASTNQTSMYLCASRRRTGDTEAFFGQGTRLTVV.

CDR3 sequence reads: CASSFGQGGFGYTF. CDR3 nucleotide sequence: TGCGCCAGCAGCTTCGGACAGGGCGGGTTTGGCTACACCTTC. The chain uses TRBV5-1 and TRBJ1-2; 8 bases are shared with TRBD1. The length of the CDR3 is 14 residues. V gave up 2 bases and J gave up 7 bases; unmatched junction bases: 7. From germline, CDR1 is SGHRS and CDR2 YFSETQ.

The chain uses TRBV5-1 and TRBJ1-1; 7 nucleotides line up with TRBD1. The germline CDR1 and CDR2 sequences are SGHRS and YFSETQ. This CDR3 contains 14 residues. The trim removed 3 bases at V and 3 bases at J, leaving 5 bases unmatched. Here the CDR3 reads CASSSGGQDTEAFF. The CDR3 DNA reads TGCGCCAGCAGCTCGGGCGGACAGGACACTGAAGCTTTCTTT.

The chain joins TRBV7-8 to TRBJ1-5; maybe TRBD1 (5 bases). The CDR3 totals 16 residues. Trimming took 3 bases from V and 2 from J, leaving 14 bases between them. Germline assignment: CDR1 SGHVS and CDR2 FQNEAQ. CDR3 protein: CASSLGIRGGNQPQHF. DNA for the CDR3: TGTGCCAGCAGCTTGGGAATTAGAGGGGGCAATCAGCCCCAGCATTTT.

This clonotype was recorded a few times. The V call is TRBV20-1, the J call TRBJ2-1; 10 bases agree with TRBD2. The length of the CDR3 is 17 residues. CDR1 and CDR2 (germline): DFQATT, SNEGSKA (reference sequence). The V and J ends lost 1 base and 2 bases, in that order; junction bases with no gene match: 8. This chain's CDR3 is CSARGILAGATYNEQFF. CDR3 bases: TGCAGTGCTAGAGGAATCCTAGCGGGAGCCACCTACAATGAGCAGTTCTTC.

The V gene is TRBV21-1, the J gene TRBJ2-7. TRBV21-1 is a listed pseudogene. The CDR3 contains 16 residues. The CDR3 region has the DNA TGTGCCAGCAGCAAAGTCCGGCTGCTTACATTGTGTCGGCAGTACTTC. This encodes CASSKVRLLTLCRQYF.

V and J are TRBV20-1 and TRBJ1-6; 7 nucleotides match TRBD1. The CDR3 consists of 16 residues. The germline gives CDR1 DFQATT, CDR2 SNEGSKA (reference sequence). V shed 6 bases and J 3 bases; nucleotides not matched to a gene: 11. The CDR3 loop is CSARSTGIHYNSPLHF. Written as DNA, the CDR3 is TGCAGTGCCCGATCGACAGGGATACACTATAATTCACCCCTCCACTTT.

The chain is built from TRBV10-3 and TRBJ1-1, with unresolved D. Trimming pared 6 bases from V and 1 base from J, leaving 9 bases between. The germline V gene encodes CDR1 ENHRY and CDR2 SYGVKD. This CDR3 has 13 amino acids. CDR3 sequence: CAIRGSRNTEAFF. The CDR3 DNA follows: TGTGCCATCAGGGGAAGCAGGAACACTGAAGCTTTCTTT.

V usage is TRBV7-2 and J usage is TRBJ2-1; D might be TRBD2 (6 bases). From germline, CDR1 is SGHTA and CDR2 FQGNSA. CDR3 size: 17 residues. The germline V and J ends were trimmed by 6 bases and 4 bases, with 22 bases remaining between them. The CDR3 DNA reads TGTGCCAGCAGTCACGGGGAGGAGGGATCGAGATACAATGAGCAGTTCTTC. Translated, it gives CASSHGEEGSRYNEQFF. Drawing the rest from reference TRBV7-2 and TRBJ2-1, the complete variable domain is GAGVSQSPSNKVTEKGKDVELRCDPISGHTALYWYRQSLGQGLEFLIYFQGNSAPDKSGLPSDRFSAERTGGSVSTLTIQRTQQEDSAVYLCASSHGEEGSRYNEQFFGPGTRLTVL.

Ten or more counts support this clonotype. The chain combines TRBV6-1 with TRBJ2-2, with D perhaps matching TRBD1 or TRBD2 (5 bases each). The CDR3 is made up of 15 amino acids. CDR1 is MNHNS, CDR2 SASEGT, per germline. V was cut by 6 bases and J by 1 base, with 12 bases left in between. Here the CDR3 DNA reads TGTGCCAGCAGACGGGACCGCTGGAACACCGGGGAGCTGTTTTTT. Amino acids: CASRRDRWNTGELFF.

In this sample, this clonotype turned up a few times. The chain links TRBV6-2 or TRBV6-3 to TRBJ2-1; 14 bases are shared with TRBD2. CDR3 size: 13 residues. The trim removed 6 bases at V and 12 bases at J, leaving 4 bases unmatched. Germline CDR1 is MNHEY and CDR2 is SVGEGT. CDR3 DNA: TGTGCCAGCAGGGGACTAGCGGGAGACCGGCAGTTCTTC. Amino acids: CASRGLAGDRQFF.

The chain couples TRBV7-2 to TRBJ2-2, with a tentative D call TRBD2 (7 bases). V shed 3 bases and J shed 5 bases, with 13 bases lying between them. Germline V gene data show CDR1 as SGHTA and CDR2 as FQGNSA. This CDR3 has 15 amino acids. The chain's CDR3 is CASSFTGGLTGELFF. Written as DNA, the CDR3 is TGTGCCAGCAGCTTCACGGGGGGCCTGACCGGGGAGCTGTTTTTT.

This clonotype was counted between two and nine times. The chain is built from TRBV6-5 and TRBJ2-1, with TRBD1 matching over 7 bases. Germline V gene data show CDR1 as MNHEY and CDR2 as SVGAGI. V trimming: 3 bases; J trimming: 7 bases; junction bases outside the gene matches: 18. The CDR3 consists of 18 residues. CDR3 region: CASSYGTEPLLGINEQFF. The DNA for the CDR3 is TGTGCCAGCAGTTATGGGACAGAACCACTACTAGGGATAAATGAGCAGTTCTTC.